This T cell receptor (beta chain) was captured by sequencing in a study of T cells in Graves' hyperthyroidism and ophthalmopathy (dated by TCRdb to the late 2010s). As for the study more broadly: Peripheral blood was sampled at the time of initial diagnosis, prior to any treatment. To identify TCR V-J signatures that set the groups apart, the researchers used a discovery cohort of 100 or so patients, made up of 43 with Graves' ophthalmopathy and approximately 57 with stable Graves' hyperthyroidism. Whether ophthalmopathy could be predicted prospectively was tested in an independent validation cohort made up of roughly 19 hyperthyroidism patients plus 17 patients who later progressed to ophthalmopathy. For training and testing, the roughly 93 patients in the discovery cohort were randomly divided in a 7:3 ratio. Thyroid tissue and blood T-cell repertoires from more than 5 Graves' hyperthyroidism patients were also compared in the study. After blood sampling, hyperthyroidism patients were treated with methimazole at a starting dose of 30 mg daily, and ophthalmopathy patients were treated with high-dose intravenous methylprednisolone. According to the paper, TCR Vbeta CDR3 sequencing was carried out on more than 120 peripheral blood samples, which came from fewer than 50 ophthalmopathy, approximately 78 hyperthyroidism and roughly 17 progressor patients.

This clonotype has ten or more counts. Its specific antigen is unknown. Base qualities are not recorded, but no much larger clone differs from it by a single base. A patient counted as having stable Graves' hyperthyroidism if no progression to ophthalmopathy occurred over 18 months of follow-up. Hyperthyroidism patients were newly diagnosed, with disease duration under 2 months, and aged 18 to 65 years. Patients with uncontrolled infections, other autoimmune diseases, pregnancy or lactation were excluded. Diagnoses were established on the basis of clinical symptoms, serum thyroxine and TRAb, thyroid ultrasound, and orbital computed tomography. PBMCs were isolated from about 9 ml of fresh peripheral blood by Ficoll-Paque density gradient centrifugation. Total RNA was extracted with Trizol reagent, and quality was checked on an Agilent 2100 Bioanalyzer. Here is what the overall study found, with its caveats: Ophthalmopathy was separated from stable hyperthyroidism by a 13 V-J signature model, with about 88% sensitivity and about 81% specificity obtained in cross-validation and 80%/75% obtained in testing. No statistical method was used to fix the sample size in advance, and group allocation was not hidden from the investigators. Most expanded thyroid clonotypes (frequency above 0.001) were also detected in blood, suggesting blood repertoires may reflect thyroid immune responses. In validation, the model predicted progression to ophthalmopathy with approximately 70% sensitivity and 72% to 75% specificity, a median of around six months before onset.

Amplification of TCR beta CDR3 regions was carried out from RNA transcripts. The TCR CDR3 was subjected to a first round of RT-PCR using the HTBI primer set and the Qiagen OneStep RT-PCR kit. Libraries were constructed in a second round of multiplex PCR, after which size selection and purification were performed. Libraries were sequenced paired-end with 100 bp reads on an Illumina HiSeq2000. Regarding the original processing steps: Raw data were processed with SOAPnuke, discarding reads with adapters, uncalled bases, mean Phred below 15, or no exact constant-primer or identifier match. High-quality paired reads were merged with COPE v1.2.5, and unique nucleotide sequences were defined as clonotypes. Clonotypes were aligned to IMGT TRBV, TRBD and TRBJ reference segments using MiTCR v1.1. Only V-J combinations with frequency above 0.0001, covering 99% to 99.2% of repertoires, were analysed. The TCS score was defined as the ratio of F50 (clonal expansion) to E x V (chaos), calculated using BLOSUM62-based TCRdist between CDR3 peptides within each V-J. Welch's t-statistics and random forest reduced fewer than 550 V-J features to under 15, which were used in a naive Bayes classifier (R e1071). TCRdb's own reprocessing of the public reads used fastp at Q25 and MiXCR and kept productive beta chains. Each entry merges the rows of one CDR3 protein and shows their most common DNA and genes. What appears here as the V and J calls and clone size reflects TCRdb's work, not the paper's. The sample profile shows under 300,000 distinct CDR3 sequences; roughly 13% of them were found once. Of the sample, 7.9% falls within the top ten clones.

CDR1 and CDR2 (MNHNS, SASEGT) derive from the germline V gene. Taken from cysteine to phenylalanine, the CDR3 has 15 residues. Only the CDR3 part of the read is kept: 45 bases, read in frame from the first base. V is pared back by 7 bases and J by 3 bases, with 19 bases lying between the germline termini. The sequence is built from TRBV6-1 and TRBJ2-7; the D gene cannot be resolved reliably. The TCR originated in a woman in her 40s with Graves' hyperthyroidism. Source material: blood. The CDR3 corresponds to CASTLLKLERYEQYF. Here is the DNA: TGTGCCAGCACCCTCCTTAAACTGGAGCGCTACGAGCAGTACTTC.